These 16 T cell receptor beta chains originate from one sample sequenced in a study of T-cell memory formation after mild COVID-19. TCRdb passed the 5' RACE reads through MiXCR, listing each CDR3 protein once. The sample shows tens of thousands of distinct CDR3 sequences, 25% to 30% of them seen only once. Sequencing input: PBMCs or a T cell subset sorted from them (not recorded which). Receptors were obtained from a man aged 18 to 30 who had mild COVID-19 (a few samples of this study predate the infection). Cell type and time point are not known.

CDR3 protein: CASSRDRGITDTQYF. CDR3 sequence (DNA): TGTGCCAGCAGTCGGGACAGGGGCATCACAGATACGCAGTATTTT. J is TRBJ2-3 and V is TRBV6-5; 10 bases line up with TRBD1. The CDR3 covers 15 residues. Losses at the gene ends were 5 bases for V and 2 bases for J; bases not matched to a gene: 4. From germline, CDR1 is MNHEY and CDR2 SVGAGI.

The CDR3 DNA sequence: TGTGCCAGCAGTTCCTGGGGAGCGGGGGGGCAAGATACGCAGTATTTT. Its translation: CASSSWGAGGQDTQYF. The chain recombines TRBV12-3 or TRBV12-4 with TRBJ2-3, with 10 bases aligning to TRBD2. V shed 4 bases and J 5 bases; nucleotides not matched to a gene: 9. The CDR3 extends over 16 amino acids.

CDR3 sequence reads: CASGPLLGEQYV. The DNA of the CDR3 is TGTGCCAGCGGACCTCTCCTCGGCGAGCAGTACGTC. The chain carries TRBV27 and TRBJ2-7; no clear D gene. Germline V lookup: CDR1 MNHEY, CDR2 SMNVEV (reference sequence). Deletions cut 8 bases from V and 6 bases from J, with 14 bases between. The CDR3 contains 12 residues.

The chain carries TRBV6-5 and TRBJ2-2; D gene ambiguous. This CDR3 contains 14 residues. V lost 4 bases and J lost 1, with 7 bases in between. Germline lookup yields CDR1 MNHEY and CDR2 SVGAGI. CDR3: CASSLARNTGELFF. The DNA of the CDR3 is TGTGCCAGCAGTTTAGCTAGGAACACCGGGGAGCTGTTTTTT.

The sample holds a few counts of this clonotype. This chain links TRBV7-8 with TRBJ2-5; D gene ambiguous. The germline gives CDR1 SGHVS, CDR2 FQNEAQ. This CDR3 has 14 amino acids. V shed 2 bases and J shed 5 bases, with 12 bases lying between them. The CDR3 DNA sequence: TGTGCCAGCAGCTTATATGCTAGGTCTGAGACCCAGTACTTC. Translating it yields CASSLYARSETQYF.

The chain uses TRBV27 and TRBJ1-2; D gene uncertain. V was pared by 3 bases and J by 0 bases, with 5 bases between. Germline-derived CDR1 and CDR2 are MNHEY and SMNVEV (reference sequence). The CDR3 length is 13 residues. CDR3 residues: CASSFTANYGYTF. The CDR3 nucleotides are TGTGCCAGCAGTTTCACAGCTAACTATGGCTACACCTTC.

The gene calls are TRBV10-1 and TRBJ2-7; no firm D call. The germline V gene encodes CDR1 WNHNN and CDR2 SYGVQD (reference sequence). V was pared by 3 bases and J by 3 bases, with 15 bases between. The CDR3 sequence is 15 residues long. CDR3 residues: CASSDRSDGYYEQYF. The CDR3 DNA follows: TGCGCCAGCAGTGACCGATCGGACGGTTACTACGAGCAGTACTTC.

V is TRBV4-3 and J is TRBJ2-7, with D perhaps TRBD1 (6 bases). Germline-derived CDR1 and CDR2 are LGHNA and YSLEER. The V end lost 4 bases, the J end lost 2 bases, and 12 bases lay between the germline ends. This CDR3 region has 14 residues. This CDR3 is CASSPSRGPYEQYF. The DNA for the CDR3 is TGCGCCAGCAGCCCGAGCAGGGGCCCCTACGAGCAGTACTTC.

The CDR3 sequence: CASSPQAVATNEKLFF. The CDR3, as DNA: TGCGCCAGCAGCCCACAGGCGGTGGCAACTAATGAAAAACTGTTTTTT. J is TRBJ1-4 and V is TRBV4-1; D may be TRBD1 (5 bases). CDR1 and CDR2 from the germline V gene are MGHRA and YSYEKL. V lost 4 bases, J lost 0 bases, and 12 bases lay in between. This CDR3 contains 16 residues.

This chain uses TRBV7-2 with TRBJ2-1; no reliable D call. Germline CDR1 SGHTA, CDR2 FQGNSA. The ends were cut back, 5 bases at V and 7 bases at J, with 18 bases in the middle. This CDR3 region has 15 residues. The CDR3 is CASSRGRPQENEQFF. The CDR3 DNA follows: TGTGCCAGCAGCCGAGGCCGTCCGCAAGAGAATGAGCAGTTCTTC.

The J gene is TRBJ2-3, the V gene TRBV28; TRBD1 or TRBD2 may be the D gene (5 bases each). Germline CDR1 and CDR2: MDHEN and SYDVKM. The CDR3 spans 15 residues. V was shortened by 5 bases and J by 1 base, with 13 bases between the two germline ends. The CDR3 region is CASSVTRDGTDTQYF. CDR3 DNA sequence: TGTGCCAGCAGTGTAACTAGGGACGGCACAGATACGCAGTATTTT.

This chain uses TRBV4-1 with TRBJ2-1, with TRBD1 as a possible D gene (6 bases). CDR3 length: 12 residues. With 0 bases removed from V and 13 bases from J, the gap between germline ends came to 10 bases. Looked up from germline, CDR1 is MGHRA and CDR2 is YSYEKL. Here the CDR3 reads CASSQDRDTQFF. CDR3 sequence (DNA): TGCGCCAGCAGCCAAGATCGGGACACACAGTTCTTC.

This clonotype was recorded many times. V and J are TRBV4-3 and TRBJ2-1; D remains ambiguous. CDR3 size: 15 residues. Germline CDR1 and CDR2: LGHNA and YSLEER. Trimming cost V 0 bases and J 0 bases, with 6 bases left between them. The CDR3 is CASSQDGYSYNEQFF. The CDR3 DNA reads as TGCGCCAGCAGCCAAGATGGGTACTCCTACAATGAGCAGTTCTTC.

This clonotype was seen repeatedly, ten times or more. This chain links TRBV6-2 or TRBV6-3 with TRBJ2-5; tentative D call: TRBD1 (5 bases). The CDR3 length is 16 residues. Per germline, CDR1 MNHEY and CDR2 SVGEGT. V was shortened by 5 bases and J by 0 bases, with 16 bases between the two germline ends. CDR3 coding DNA: TGTGCCAGCAGTCCCCGGCAGGGTGCGGACCAAGAGACCCAGTACTTC. Protein product: CASSPRQGADQETQYF.

This clonotype was seen only a few times. The CDR3 nucleotides are TGCGCCAGCAGTGTGGATAGCGGGGCCCAAGAGACCCAGTACTTC. Amino acid sequence: CASSVDSGAQETQYF. The chain combines TRBV10-1 with TRBJ2-5; TRBD2 agrees at 8 bases. CDR3 length equals 15 residues. Trimming cost V 4 bases and J 1 base; bases outside gene matches: 5. Per the germline V gene, CDR1 is WNHNN and CDR2 is SYGVQD (reference sequence).

This clonotype was counted a few times. The gene calls are TRBV5-6 and TRBJ2-1; D may be TRBD1 (6 bases). Per the germline V gene, CDR1 is SGHDT and CDR2 is YYEEEE. The CDR3 spans 16 residues. The V and J ends lost 3 bases and 1 base respectively, with 14 bases between them. The CDR3 DNA is TGTGCCAGCAGCTGGAGCGAAAGGGGGTCCTACAATGAGCAGTTCTTC. It specifies CASSWSERGSYNEQFF.